Below, 17 T cell receptor beta chains from the same sample are listed, as sequenced in a study of blood T cell repertoires in COVID-19. Profiling relied on immunoSEQ multiplex PCR, and the TCRdb table lists in-frame clones only, not all of them. The sample lists under 250,000 clones, 90% to 95% occurring once. The sample was peripheral blood. The source is a man in his 60s with COVID-19, enrolled during active disease.

The chain recombines TRBV11-2 with TRBJ1-6; TRBD1 might be the D (5 bases). The CDR3 totals 18 residues. The V gene's germline CDR1 is SGHAT and CDR2 FQNNGV. Trimming removed 5 bases from V and 11 bases from J, with 28 bases in between. The CDR3 nucleotides are TGTGCCAGCAGCCCCAAGCCTTGGGACTTTGTTCACCCGACACCCCTCCACTTT. Amino acid sequence: CASSPKPWDFVHPTPLHF.

The chain recombines TRBV5-1 with TRBJ2-5, with 8 bases matching TRBD1. V was pared by 0 bases and J by 4 bases, with 11 bases of the junction left unmatched. Germline V gene sequence: CDR1 SGHRS, CDR2 YFSETQ. The CDR3 has 17 residues. CDR3 coding DNA: TGCGCCAGCAGCTTGGTCCCTAGACAGGGGCGGGGAGAGACCCAGTACTTC. Amino acid sequence: CASSLVPRQGRGETQYF.

This chain links TRBV6-2 or TRBV6-3 with TRBJ2-7; a weak D match, TRBD1 (5 bases). Germline CDR1 reads MNHEY; CDR2 reads SVGEGT. Trimming took 4 bases from V and 2 from J, leaving 9 bases between them. This CDR3 has 13 amino acids. CDR3 nucleotides: TGTGCCAGCAGTTGGGTAGGGGCCTACGAGCAGTACTTC. Translated: CASSWVGAYEQYF.

This rearrangement joins TRBV20-1 to TRBJ2-1; possible D gene TRBD2, 6 bases. Germline V gene lookup returns CDR1 DFQATT and CDR2 SNEGSKA (reference sequence). V was clipped by 3 bases and J by 0 bases, with 9 bases between them. The CDR3 has 14 residues. The CDR3 DNA sequence: TGCAGTGCTAGTCCCGGGAGCTCCTACAATGAGCAGTTCTTC. Its translation is CSASPGSSYNEQFF.

In its sample, this clone was seen once. The J gene is TRBJ2-1, the V gene TRBV6-2 or TRBV6-3, with TRBD1 identical over 11 bases. From germline, CDR1 is MNHEY and CDR2 SVGEGT. The CDR3 sequence is 15 residues long. The trim removed 6 bases at V and 6 bases at J, leaving 7 bases unmatched. The CDR3 DNA reads TGTGCCAGCAGCTCCCCGGGACAGGGGGGCAATGAGCAGTTCTTC. Translated, it gives CASSSPGQGGNEQFF.

V usage is TRBV10-3 and J usage is TRBJ1-2, with TRBD1 matching over 10 bases. The junction had 4 bases not matched to a gene; V was cut back by 3 bases and J by 3 bases. Germline assignment: CDR1 ENHRY and CDR2 SYGVKD. The CDR3 has 15 amino acids. The CDR3 reads CAISDWTGGDYGYTF. The CDR3 nucleotides are TGTGCCATCAGTGACTGGACAGGGGGTGACTATGGCTACACCTTC.

This chain uses TRBV5-1 with TRBJ2-3; 9 positions agree with TRBD2. The ends lost 5 bases at V and 4 bases at J; junction bases unmatched: 8. The length of the CDR3 is 15 residues. In germline, CDR1 is SGHRS, CDR2 YFSETQ. CDR3 bases: TGCGCCAGCAGGCCTAGCGGGGTGAAGCCAGATACGCAGTATTTT. It specifies CASRPSGVKPDTQYF. Full variable domain (missing parts from reference TRBV5-1 and TRBJ2-3): KAGVTQTPRYLIKTRGQQVTLSCSPISGHRSVSWYQQTPGQGLQFLFEYFSETQRNKGNFPGRFSGRQFSNSRSEMNVSTLELGDSALYLCASRPSGVKPDTQYFGPGTRLTVL.

This clone has just one count. The chain is built from TRBV9 and TRBJ1-5, with 9 positions matching TRBD1. V was clipped by 5 bases and J by 4 bases; unmatched bases: 4. Germline-derived CDR1 and CDR2 are SGDLS and YYNGEE. The CDR3 extends over 14 amino acids. CDR3 amino acids: CASSEGQGNQPQHF. The CDR3 nucleotides are TGTGCCAGCAGTGAGGGACAGGGTAATCAGCCCCAGCATTTT. The variable domain in full, completed from reference TRBV9 and TRBJ1-5, reads DSGVTQTPKHLITATGQRVTLRCSPRSGDLSVYWYQQSLDQGLQFLIQYYNGEERAKGNILERFSAQQFPDLHSELNLSSLELGDSALYFCASSEGQGNQPQHFGDGTRLSIL.

This clone was observed once. The chain couples TRBV6-1 to TRBJ1-1; TRBD1 is a possible D gene (5 bases). The germline CDR1 and CDR2 sequences are MNHNS and SASEGT. Between the trimmed V and J ends, which lost 2 bases and 12 bases, there was a span of 13 bases. This CDR3 has 12 amino acids. The CDR3 DNA follows: TGTGCCAGCAGTGAACTGGGGGGTATGACTTTCTTT. Its protein product is CASSELGGMTFF.

The chain carries TRBV5-6 and TRBJ2-1; weak D call: TRBD1 (5 bases). Deletions cut 4 bases from V and 3 bases from J, with 17 bases between. Germline CDR1 and CDR2: SGHDT and YYEEEE. This CDR3 spans 16 amino acids. CDR3 protein: CASSPYRLAIYNEQFF. The CDR3 nucleotides are TGTGCCAGCAGCCCATACAGGCTCGCGATCTACAATGAGCAGTTCTTC.

This chain connects TRBV4-1 to TRBJ2-1; 11 nucleotides line up with TRBD2. Germline V CDR1 and CDR2: MGHRA, YSYEKL. The CDR3 has 17 residues. Trimming at V came to 4 bases and at J to 6 bases, leaving 11 bases not matched to a gene. The CDR3 nucleotides read TGCGCCAGCAGCCTCGAATTGCTAGCGGGGGGTCGCAATGAGCAGTTCTTC. Protein: CASSLELLAGGRNEQFF.

The chain is built from TRBV7-9 and TRBJ2-7; no reliable D call. This CDR3 spans 13 amino acids. V shed 4 bases and J shed 2 bases, with 9 bases lying between them. Germline assignment: CDR1 SEHNR and CDR2 FQNEAQ (reference sequence). This CDR3 is CASSSDTAYEQYF. The CDR3 bases are TGTGCCAGCAGCTCTGACACCGCCTACGAGCAGTACTTC.

The V call is TRBV29-1, the J call TRBJ2-1, with 8 positions matching TRBD2. The junction had 4 bases not matched to a gene; V was cut back by 4 bases and J by 5 bases. The CDR3 is made up of 13 amino acids. Germline V gives CDR1 SQVTM, CDR2 ANQGSEA. CDR3 protein: CSVAGTRDNEQFF. As DNA, the CDR3 is TGCAGCGTTGCCGGGACTAGAGACAATGAGCAGTTCTTC.

V usage is TRBV14 and J usage is TRBJ2-6; 12 nucleotides agree with TRBD2. V shed 4 bases, J shed 0 bases, and the junction held 10 bases outside the gene matches. This CDR3 is built from 20 residues. Germline V gene lookup returns CDR1 SGHDN and CDR2 FVKESK. This CDR3 reads CASSPQTSGSFVSGANVLTF. CDR3 bases: TGTGCCAGCAGCCCTCAGACTAGCGGGAGCTTCGTCTCTGGGGCCAACGTCCTGACTTTC.

The chain recombines TRBV19 with TRBJ2-1, with TRBD1 matching over 7 bases. With V trimmed by 5 bases and J by 4 bases, 8 bases remained unmatched. Germline values: CDR1 LNHDA, CDR2 SQIVND (reference sequence). CDR3 length: 15 residues. The CDR3: CASSPGQTLYNEQFF. Written as DNA, the CDR3 is TGTGCCAGTAGTCCGGGACAGACCCTTTACAATGAGCAGTTCTTC.

The J gene is TRBJ2-2, the V gene TRBV2; D unclear. With 2 bases removed from V and 0 bases from J, the gap between germline ends came to 7 bases. From germline, CDR1 is SNHLY and CDR2 FYNNEI. The CDR3 length is 15 residues. CDR3 nucleotides: TGTGCCAGCAGTGAAACAGCTTCGAACACCGGGGAGCTGTTTTTT. It encodes CASSETASNTGELFF.

The chain is built from TRBV28 and TRBJ1-5; the D gene is possibly TRBD1 (6 bases). From germline, CDR1 is MDHEN and CDR2 SYDVKM. The length of the CDR3 is 14 residues. The V and J ends lost 10 bases and 0 bases respectively, with 13 bases between them. CDR3 residues: CATRTVTSNQPQHF. The CDR3 DNA is TGTGCCACCCGGACAGTCACTAGCAATCAGCCCCAGCATTTT.